This T cell receptor beta chain was retrieved from a study of post-analysis software for immune sequencing data. Study-level background: Recorded subtypes: relapsing-remitting, secondary progressive, progressive-relapsing; some patients unannotated.

Study results and caveats: Multiple sclerosis patients showed significantly lower normalized Chao1 diversity than controls did. A few TRBV segments were significantly more frequent in patients than in controls. TRBV5-6, TRBV5-1 and TRBV20-1 were among these segments.

With respect to this clonotype: The target antigen is unknown.

The germline V gene has CDR1 MNHEY and CDR2 SMNVEV (reference sequence). The CDR3 totals 16 residues. With 5 bases removed from V and 9 bases from J, the gap between germline ends came to 23 bases. Tagging with unique molecular identifiers was a feature of the TCR beta cDNA libraries. Each batch of roughly 1 to 11 million T cells produced 450,000 to 500,000 cDNA molecules. MiXCR, run by TCRdb on the PCR reads, gives a single entry per CDR3 protein. The sample holds over 700,000 distinct CDR3 sequences, just under 30% seen once. The origin of this receptor is a girl aged 10 to 17 with multiple sclerosis. The sequencing sample was made of blood. V and J are TRBV27 and TRBJ2-1, with a tentative D call TRBD1 (6 bases). CDR3 sequence reads: CASSTLGGGLRGEQFF. CDR3 DNA sequence: TGTGCCAGCAGTACACTCGGTGGGGGCCTACGCGGTGAGCAGTTCTTC.